A single sample is the source of the 11 T cell receptor beta chains below, sequenced in a study of T cells in women clearing cervical HPV infection. Assay: immunoSEQ multiplex PCR; the TCRdb copy retains only in-frame clones and omits some. Its table lists about 37,000 clones. The sequencing sample was made of blood buffy coat. The receptors were gathered from a woman between 18 and 75 years old with a cervical HPV16 infection that either progressed to CIN3+ or cleared (not recorded which).

Notes on this clone: The read ends 3 residues shy of where the CDR3 ends; the end is completed using the germline J gene. The chain is built from TRBV7-7 and TRBJ2-5, with TRBD1 matching 11 bases. Trimming cost V 5 bases and J 5 bases; bases outside gene matches: 1. Germline CDR1 SSHAT, CDR2 FNYEAQ (reference sequence). The CDR3 is 13 residues long. CDR3 region: CASSRDRGETQYF. Partial CDR3 DNA: TGTGCCAGCAGCAGGGACAGGGGGGAGACC.

CDR3 residues: CASGRGQGKNQPQYF. The covered CDR3 bases are TGTGCCAGCGGACGGGGACAGGGCAAGAATCAGCCG. The chain uses TRBV2 and TRBJ2-3; 9 bases line up with TRBD1. The read is 3 residues too short to cover the CDR3 end, so that end is filled in from the germline J gene. The CDR3 runs to 15 residues. CDR1 SNHLY and CDR2 FYNNEI come from the germline V gene.

A word on this clone: The CDR3 end lies 3 residues beyond the end of the read and is filled in from the germline J gene. The chain employs TRBV28 and TRBJ2-5; TRBD2 matches 15 bases. After removal of 5 bases from V and 5 bases from J, the junction contained 0 bases not matched to a gene. This CDR3 comprises 14 residues. Germline V gene sequence: CDR1 MDHEN, CDR2 SYDVKM. The CDR3 loop is CASSGTSGGETQYF. Incomplete CDR3 DNA: TGTGCCAGCAGTGGGACTAGCGGGGGGGAGACC.

In the case of this clone: The CDR3 end falls 3 residues outside the read, so it is completed with the germline J gene. The chain recombines TRBV3-1 (or the pseudogene TRBV3-2) with TRBJ1-1; D unresolved. The CDR3 consists of 11 residues. Germline CDR1 is LGHDT and CDR2 is YNNKEL (reference sequence). The CDR3 DNA, read in part, is TGTGCCAGCAGCCAAGGAAGGGCA. This sequence encodes CASSQGRA. The whole CDR3 sequence is CASSQGRAAFF.

About this clone: The read stops 3 residues short of the end of the CDR3; the missing end is completed from the germline J gene. The V and J genes are TRBV28 and TRBJ2-7, with 7 bases lining up with TRBD2. The trim removed 2 bases at V and 3 bases at J, leaving 7 bases unmatched. Per the germline V gene, CDR1 is MDHEN and CDR2 is SYDVKM. The CDR3 totals 15 residues. Partial CDR3 DNA: TGTGCCAGCAGTTTAGCTAGCGGTTTACTCTACGAG. It yields the protein CASSLASGLLYE. The CDR3 reads in full as CASSLASGLLYEQYF.

On this clone: The read is 3 residues too short to cover the CDR3 end, so that end is filled in from the germline J gene. This rearrangement joins TRBV5-1 to TRBJ1-1; 7 positions match TRBD1. The germline CDR1 and CDR2 sequences are SGHRS and YFSETQ. This CDR3 is built from 14 residues. V shed 3 bases, J shed 0 bases, and the junction held 2 bases outside the gene matches. CDR3 DNA (partial): TGCGCCAGCAGCTCGGACAGGATGAACACTGAA. Protein product: CASSSDRMNTE. The whole CDR3 protein is CASSSDRMNTEAFF.

Comments on this clone: Coverage ceases 3 residues before the CDR3 finishes, and the germline J gene fills in the end. Other DNA variants within this sample encode the same CDR3. The rearrangement joins TRBV23-1 to TRBJ1-5; tentatively, D is TRBD1 (6 bases). TRBV23-1 is an ORF, with its function uncertain. The CDR3 runs to 15 residues. V was shortened by 6 bases and J by 0 bases, with 12 bases between the two germline ends. This chain's CDR3 is CASSSQGFSNQPQHF. The sequenced CDR3 bases are TGCGCCAGCAGCTCACAGGGATTTAGCAATCAGCCC.

A note on this clone: The DNA ends 3 residues before the CDR3 does, and the rest of the CDR3 is filled in from the germline J gene. The chain uses TRBV5-4 and TRBJ2-1; 10 positions match TRBD2. V lost 3 bases and J lost 6; bases outside the gene matches: 6. CDR1 and CDR2 (germline): SGHNT, YYREEE (reference sequence). The CDR3 sequence is 15 residues long. The CDR3 bases that were read are TGTGCCAGCAGCTCGGAGCGGGGGGGCCTCAATGAG. Its translation: CASSSERGGLNE. The complete CDR3 protein is CASSSERGGLNEQFF.

In the case of this clone: The CDR3 end lies 3 residues beyond the end of the read and is filled in from the germline J gene. The chain joins TRBV20-1 to TRBJ2-1, with D perhaps matching TRBD2 (5 bases). This CDR3 is built from 15 residues. The germline gives CDR1 DFQATT, CDR2 SNEGSKA (reference sequence). Trimming cost V 0 bases and J 0 bases, with 9 bases left between them. The CDR3 here is CSARDGSGSYNEQFF. CDR3 DNA (partial): TGCAGTGCTAGAGATGGCAGCGGCTCCTACAATGAG.

Concerning this clone: The missing CDR3 end, 3 residues past where the read stops, is filled in from the germline J gene. This sequence joins TRBV18 and TRBJ2-3; TRBD2 matches 11 bases. The junction had 12 bases not matched to a gene; V was cut back by 4 bases and J by 6 bases. Germline loops: CDR1 KGHSH, CDR2 LQKENI. CDR3 length: 17 amino acids. Here the CDR3 reads CASSRDTSGGPRDTQYF. Incomplete CDR3 DNA: TGTGCCAGCTCACGGGACACTAGCGGGGGCCCCCGGGATACG.

As regards this clone: The read ends 3 residues shy of where the CDR3 ends; the end is completed using the germline J gene. The chain recombines TRBV19 with TRBJ2-3, with TRBD1 matching 9 bases. This CDR3 is built from 15 residues. Germline CDR1 and CDR2: LNHDA and SQIVND (reference sequence). CDR3 DNA, as far as it was read: TGTGCCAGTAGTCGACTCACAGGGGGCAATCAGCCG. Translated: CASSRLTGGNQP. The entire CDR3 sequence reads CASSRLTGGNQPQYF.